The rows below give T cell receptor beta chains drawn from one sample of a study of T cell changes during pregnancy in multiple sclerosis. Clones were read by immunoSEQ multiplex PCR, and TCRdb kept only the in-frame ones, dropping some. The table has about 36,000 clones, about nine tenths seen once; the top ten hold about 0.45%. Sequenced material: CD4+ T cells from peripheral blood mononuclear cells, taken in the second trimester of pregnancy. Every receptor here comes from a female donor in good health, enrolled as a control in a pregnancy study. Both conserved end residues are part of each CDR3.

v_call: TRBV19; cdr3_length: 15; j_call: TRBJ1-5; cdr3_aa: CASSQGQGENQPQHF
v_call: TRBV7-7; cdr3_length: 15; j_call: TRBJ2-3; cdr3_aa: CASSPWTGGGDTQYF
v_call: TRBV7-8; cdr3_length: 14; j_call: TRBJ1-1; cdr3_aa: CASTVERGRTEAFF
v_call: TRBV30; cdr3_length: 12; j_call: TRBJ1-3; cdr3_aa: CACHRGGNTIYF
v_call: TRBV27; cdr3_length: 17; j_call: TRBJ1-5; cdr3_aa: CASSQTTGGLVNQPQHF
v_call: TRBV9; cdr3_length: 13; j_call: TRBJ2-7; cdr3_aa: CASSVGTSGEQYF
v_call: TRBV2; cdr3_length: 16; j_call: TRBJ2-7; cdr3_aa: CASSRSRDRTLREQYF
v_call: TRBV14; cdr3_length: 11; j_call: TRBJ1-1; cdr3_aa: CASSPGYGAFF
v_call: TRBV6-6; cdr3_length: 12; j_call: TRBJ2-3; cdr3_aa: CASRAPGETQYF
v_call: TRBV7-2; cdr3_length: 19; j_call: TRBJ2-1; cdr3_aa: CASSFQVKAPSGSSYEQFF
v_call: TRBV28; cdr3_length: 16; j_call: TRBJ2-5; cdr3_aa: CASSSRRRVRLETQYF